Sequencing of this T cell receptor beta chain was carried out in a study of CD8+ T cells in alopecia areata. Overall study results and limits: Affected scalp, especially in alopecia totalis/universalis, had a higher clonality than normal scalp did.

The germline V and J ends were trimmed by 5 bases and 0 bases, with 8 bases remaining between them. Germline assignment: CDR1 SQVTM and CDR2 ANQGSEA. This CDR3 contains 13 residues. Investigators isolated RNA and reverse transcribed it into cDNA to act as the sequencing template. Using immunoSEQ multiplex PCR, the repertoire was profiled, and TCRdb retains in-frame clones only, with some absent. The table lists 95,000 to 150,000 clones, roughly 57% of them singletons, with more than 5.5% in the top ten. Documented treatment: oral pan-JAK inhibitor, 5-10 mg twice daily. Turning to this clone: The antigen remains undetermined. This CDR3 is also generated by other DNA sequences in the sample.

The V call is TRBV29-1, the J call TRBJ1-3; D gene uncertain. This sequence originates from a human donor with alopecia areata. The specimen was CD4+ T cells sorted from blood, collected at week 4, from a patient treated with tofacitinib. The CDR3 loop is CSVQRGSGNTIYF. CDR3 nucleotides: TGCAGCGTTCAACGCGGCTCTGGAAACACCATATATTTT.